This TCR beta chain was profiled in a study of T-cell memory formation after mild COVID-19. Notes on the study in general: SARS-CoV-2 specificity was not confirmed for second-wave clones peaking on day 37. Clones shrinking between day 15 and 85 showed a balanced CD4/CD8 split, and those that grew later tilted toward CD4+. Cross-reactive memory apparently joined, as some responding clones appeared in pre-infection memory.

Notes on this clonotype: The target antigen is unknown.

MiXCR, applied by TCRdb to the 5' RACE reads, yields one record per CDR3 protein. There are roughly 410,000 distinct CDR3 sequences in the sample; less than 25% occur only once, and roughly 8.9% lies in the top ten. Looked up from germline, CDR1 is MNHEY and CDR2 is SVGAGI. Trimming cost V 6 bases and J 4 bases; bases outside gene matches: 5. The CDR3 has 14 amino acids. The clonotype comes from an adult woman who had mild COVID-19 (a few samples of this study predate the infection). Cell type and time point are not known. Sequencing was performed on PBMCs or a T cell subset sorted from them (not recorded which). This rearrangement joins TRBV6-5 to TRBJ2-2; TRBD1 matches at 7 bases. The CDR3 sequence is CASRLTGPTGELFF. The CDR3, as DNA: TGTGCCAGCAGACTGACAGGGCCCACCGGGGAGCTGTTTTTT.